This T cell receptor beta chain was captured by sequencing in a study of cytomegalovirus exposure and HLA in healthy donors. Overall study context: Inside one of the first data releases sat roughly 80 million unique TCRs taken from HLA-typed donors. Study results and caveats: In an earlier analysis, about 87% or about 30%: the productive usage of most TCR beta V segments. A missense DCLRE1C variant was associated with V- and J-gene trimming of TCR beta chains in a later analysis, and an independent cohort replicated the association.

Germline loops: CDR1 LNHNV, CDR2 YYDKDF (reference sequence). The CDR3 length is 15 residues. Deletions cut 4 bases from V and 7 bases from J, with 17 bases between. PCR was performed using 60 Vbeta and 13 Jbeta primers. The method was immunoSEQ multiplex PCR; TCRdb's version includes in-frame clones alone and lacks a portion of them. Here the sample spans tens of thousands of clones, 75% being singletons. Concerning this clone itself: Antigen: not known.

Sequencing was performed on PBMCs. The rearrangement links TRBV15 to TRBJ2-1; D might be TRBD2 (7 bases). The TCR sequence derives from a woman aged 40 to 50 in good health and CMV-seropositive. CDR3: CATSIPKGGSNEQFF. The DNA of the CDR3 is TGTGCCACCAGCATTCCGAAGGGGGGGTCTAATGAGCAGTTCTTC. The variable domain in full, with the rest retrieved from reference TRBV15 and TRBJ2-1, is DAMVIQNPRYQVTQFGKPVTLSCSQTLNHNVMYWYQQKSSQAPKLLFHYYDKDFNNEADTPDNFQSRRPNTSFCFLDIRSPGLGDTAMYLCATSIPKGGSNEQFFGPGTRLTVL.